Given below is one T cell receptor (beta chain) in context. The antigen is not known. This record belongs to a study of shared clonotypes between healthy human individuals. Study background: Each donor contributed plates that comprised three CD4 naive, three CD4 memory, two CD8 naive and one CD8 memory.

Study findings and constraints: When compared with the clonotypes that were shared by all four sorted-subset donors, the non-shared clonotypes turned out to have lower generation probabilities. Sharing across several donors was seen in around 5% of naive CD4 clonotypes.

The method was immunoSEQ multiplex PCR; TCRdb's version includes in-frame clones alone and lacks a portion of them. The profile covers about 2.4 million clones, with approximately 93% appearing a single time and 0.36% taken by the ten largest. Germline V CDR1 and CDR2: DFQATT, SNEGSKA (reference sequence). The V end was cut by 4 bases, the J end by 6 bases, with 10 bases between. This CDR3 region has 11 residues. The specimen was naive CD4+ T cells from PBMCs. The subset is: CD45RA+ positively selected. The TCR originated in a man between 18 and 29 years old in good health. Some clones in this sample may be carry-over from other donors' samples. The chain joins TRBV20-1 to TRBJ2-7; D remains unclear. The CDR3 region is CSAISTGEQYF. DNA of the CDR3: TGCAGTGCTATCTCGACCGGCGAGCAGTACTTC.